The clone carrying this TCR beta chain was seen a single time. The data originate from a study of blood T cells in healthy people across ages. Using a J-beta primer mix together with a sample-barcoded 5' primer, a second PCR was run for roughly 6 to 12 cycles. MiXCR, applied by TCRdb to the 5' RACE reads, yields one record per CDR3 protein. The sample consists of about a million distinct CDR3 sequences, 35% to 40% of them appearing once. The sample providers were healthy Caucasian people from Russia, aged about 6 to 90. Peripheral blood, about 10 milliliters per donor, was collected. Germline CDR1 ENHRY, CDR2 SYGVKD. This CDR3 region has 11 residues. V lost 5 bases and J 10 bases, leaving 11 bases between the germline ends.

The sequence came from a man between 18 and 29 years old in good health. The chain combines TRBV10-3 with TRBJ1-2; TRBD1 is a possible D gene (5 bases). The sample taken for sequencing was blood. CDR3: CAISRDASYTF. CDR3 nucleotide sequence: TGTGCCATCAGTCGGGACGCCTCCTACACCTTC.